The 20 T cell receptor beta chains below were found in one sample sequenced in a study of T cell responses to AZD1222 COVID-19 vaccine. Repertoires were generated with immunoSEQ multiplex PCR, while TCRdb's copy carries only in-frame clones and drops some. Of about 120,000 clones in the sample, about nine tenths were seen once. The sequenced sample was peripheral blood, obtained on day 0 of AZD1222 vaccination. The receptors originated from an adult in good health.

The rearrangement links TRBV4-1 to TRBJ2-7, with D possibly being TRBD1 (6 bases). Germline V lookup: CDR1 MGHRA, CDR2 YSYEKL. Trimming removed 4 bases at V and 2 bases at J, with 12 bases between. The CDR3 loop spans 14 amino acids. The CDR3 sequence: CASSPRDNPYEQYF. DNA for the CDR3: TGCGCCAGCAGCCCCCGGGACAACCCCTACGAGCAGTACTTC.

This clone came up a few times. The rearrangement joins TRBV2 to TRBJ1-5, with D unclear. V was trimmed by 7 bases and J by 7 bases, leaving 14 bases between them. This CDR3 is 13 amino acids long. CDR1 is SNHLY, CDR2 FYNNEI, per germline. CDR3 protein: CASKPPGWQPQHF. In DNA, the CDR3 is TGTGCCAGCAAACCCCCAGGTTGGCAGCCCCAGCATTTT. Complete variable domain (other parts from reference TRBV2 and TRBJ1-5): EPEVTQTPSHQVTQMGQEVILRCVPISNHLYFYWYRQILGQKVEFLVSFYNNEISEKSEIFDDQFSVERPDGSNFTLKIRSTKLEDSAMYFCASKPPGWQPQHFGDGTRLSIL.

The chain employs TRBV19 and TRBJ2-1, with TRBD1 as a possible D gene (6 bases). V was clipped by 3 bases and J by 3 bases, with 6 bases between them. Germline CDR1 is LNHDA and CDR2 is SQIVND (reference sequence). The CDR3 is made up of 13 amino acids. CDR3: CASSMDSYNEQFF. The CDR3 nucleotides read TGTGCCAGTAGTATGGACAGCTACAATGAGCAGTTCTTC.

CDR3 DNA sequence: TGTGCCAGCAGTTACGCTGCCAGGGGATTTGAAAAACTGTTTTTT. Translation gives CASSYAARGFEKLFF. This rearrangement joins TRBV6-2 or TRBV6-3 to TRBJ1-4; D is possibly TRBD1 (6 bases). Between the trimmed V and J ends, which lost 2 bases and 7 bases, there was a span of 14 bases. This CDR3 has 15 residues. Germline lookup yields CDR1 MNHEY and CDR2 SVGEGT.

The rearrangement uses TRBV28 and TRBJ2-5, with D perhaps assigned TRBD1 or TRBD2 (5 bases each). V lost 4 bases to trimming and J lost 2 bases, with 14 bases between them. Germline CDR1 reads MDHEN; CDR2 reads SYDVKM. This CDR3 region has 15 residues. Here the CDR3 reads CASSSLGARQETQYF. The CDR3 coding sequence is TGTGCCAGCAGTTCACTCGGGGCGAGACAAGAGACCCAGTACTTC. Together with reference TRBV28 and TRBJ2-5, the CDR3 gives the full variable domain: DVKVTQSSRYLVKRTGEKVFLECVQDMDHENMFWYRQDPGLGLRLIYFSYDVKMKEKGDIPEGYSVSREKKERFSLILESASTNQTSMYLCASSSLGARQETQYFGPGTRLLVL.

The chain recombines TRBV28 with TRBJ2-1; D is perhaps TRBD2 (6 bases). V lost 10 bases to trimming and J lost 2 bases, with 15 bases between them. This CDR3 spans 14 amino acids. CDR1 is MDHEN and CDR2 is SYDVKM in the germline V gene. CDR3 loop: CATFGGTAYNEQFF. The CDR3 nucleotides are TGTGCCACCTTTGGAGGGACTGCCTACAATGAGCAGTTCTTC.

This clone was detected once. The V call is TRBV10-3, the J call TRBJ2-5, with TRBD2 identical over 9 bases. This CDR3 is 15 amino acids long. V shed 6 bases and J 2 bases; nucleotides not matched to a gene: 7. Germline CDR1 and CDR2: ENHRY and SYGVKD. The CDR3: CAISRLAAGQETQYF. For the CDR3, the DNA is TGTGCCATCAGCCGACTAGCGGCGGGGCAAGAGACCCAGTACTTC.

The chain has TRBV4-3 and TRBJ1-2; D not resolved. V shed 6 bases and J shed 8 bases, with 16 bases lying between them. Germline V gene lookup returns CDR1 LGHNA and CDR2 YSLEER. The CDR3 runs to 13 residues. For the CDR3, the DNA is TGCGCCAGCAGGGAAGGCCATTACGGGGGCTACACCTTC. It is translated as CASREGHYGGYTF.

The chain has TRBV18 and TRBJ1-1; D unresolved. The V gene's germline CDR1 is KGHSH and CDR2 LQKENI. V gave up 6 bases and J gave up 4 bases, with 18 bases separating them. This CDR3 spans 15 amino acids. The CDR3 DNA is TGTGCCAGCTCCCAAGAGATCCGGAAGGCCACTGAAGCTTTCTTT. It yields the protein CASSQEIRKATEAFF.

V gene TRBV24-1 combines with J gene TRBJ2-1; D gene ambiguous. The germline V gene has CDR1 KGHDR and CDR2 SFDVKD. The CDR3 runs 11 residues. Trimming removed 1 base at V and 10 bases at J, with 4 bases between. The chain's CDR3 is CATSDFEEQFF. In nucleotides, the CDR3 is TGTGCCACCAGTGATTTCGAAGAGCAGTTCTTC.

This chain connects TRBV6-6 to TRBJ1-5, with D possibly TRBD1 on 6 matching bases. CDR3 size: 15 residues. The germline V gene encodes CDR1 MNHNY and CDR2 SVGAGI (reference sequence). V lost 2 bases and J 8 bases, leaving 16 bases between the germline ends. This chain's CDR3 is CASSYRDTAIEPQHF. The DNA for the CDR3 is TGTGCCAGCAGTTACCGGGACACCGCTATTGAGCCCCAGCATTTT.

This chain links TRBV7-9 with TRBJ2-5; the match to TRBD1 covers 7 bases. V shed 5 bases and J 2 bases; nucleotides not matched to a gene: 8. This CDR3 comprises 15 residues. The germline V gene encodes CDR1 SEHNR and CDR2 FQNEAQ (reference sequence). The CDR3 loop reads CASSPRTGYQETQYF. The CDR3 DNA sequence: TGTGCCAGCAGCCCCCGGACAGGATATCAAGAGACCCAGTACTTC.

J is TRBJ2-2 and V is TRBV11-3, with 7 bases identical to TRBD2. There are 14 residues in the CDR3. Trimming took 5 bases from V and 5 from J; bases not matched to a gene: 5. Germline CDR1 SGHNT, CDR2 YENEEA. The chain's CDR3 is CASSPYSGTGELFF. CDR3 DNA sequence: TGTGCCAGCAGCCCATATAGCGGGACCGGGGAGCTGTTTTTT.

This clone was recorded only once. The sample holds other DNA sequences that translate to the same CDR3. This chain uses TRBV28 with TRBJ1-1; the D is unclear. The germline V gene encodes CDR1 MDHEN and CDR2 SYDVKM. Trimming pared 3 bases from V and 4 bases from J, leaving 6 bases between. The CDR3 has 12 residues. The CDR3 spells CASSLLGTEAFF. The CDR3 coding sequence is TGTGCCAGCAGTTTGTTGGGCACTGAAGCTTTCTTT.

The gene calls are TRBV11-2 and TRBJ1-4, with no clear D. This CDR3 region has 16 residues. V was clipped by 3 bases and J by 0 bases, with 11 bases between them. Germline loops: CDR1 SGHAT, CDR2 FQNNGV. The CDR3 DNA follows: TGTGCCAGCAGCTTCAGTCCTATAGCAACTAATGAAAAACTGTTTTTT. Translated, it gives CASSFSPIATNEKLFF.

The gene calls are TRBV13 and TRBJ1-3, with a weak D call TRBD1 (6 bases). Germline assignment: CDR1 PRHDT and CDR2 FYEKMQ (reference sequence). The CDR3 has 15 amino acids. V lost 1 base and J 9 bases, leaving 16 bases between the germline ends. The CDR3 DNA sequence: TGTGCCAGCAGCTTAGTAGGCACCCGGGGGGCCACCATATATTTT. The encoded protein is CASSLVGTRGATIYF.

The rearrangement joins TRBV19 to TRBJ2-6; 8 bases line up with TRBD1. The germline V gene encodes CDR1 LNHDA and CDR2 SQIVND (reference sequence). V lost 10 bases and J lost 2; bases outside the gene matches: 4. This CDR3 spans 14 amino acids. CDR3 in DNA: TGTGCCACCAGGGGGCGAACTGGGGCCAACGTCCTGACTTTC. Translating gives CATRGRTGANVLTF.

The CDR3 spells CASSPWGGGSTDTQYF. The CDR3 DNA reads as TGTGCCAGCAGCCCTTGGGGCGGGGGGAGCACAGATACGCAGTATTTT. The genes are TRBV9 and TRBJ2-3; TRBD2 matches at 8 bases. This CDR3 is 16 amino acids long. Losses at the gene ends were 4 bases for V and 0 bases for J; bases not matched to a gene: 7. The germline V gene encodes CDR1 SGDLS and CDR2 YYNGEE.

This chain links TRBV28 with TRBJ1-3; D is possibly TRBD1 (5 bases). Germline V lookup: CDR1 MDHEN, CDR2 SYDVKM. The V gene lost 5 bases and the J gene lost 0 bases, with 14 bases spanning the gap. The CDR3 consists of 16 residues. The CDR3 loop is CASSPHFDSSGNTIYF. The CDR3 nucleotides are TGTGCCAGCAGTCCACACTTCGACAGCTCTGGAAACACCATATATTTT.

The chain couples TRBV4-2 to TRBJ1-4; a possible D gene is TRBD1 (5 bases). The CDR3 consists of 12 residues. From germline, CDR1 is LGHNA and CDR2 YNFKEQ. V was pared by 4 bases and J by 5 bases, with 5 bases between. CDR3 in DNA: TGTGCCAGCAGCCGACAGAATGAAAAACTGTTTTTT. Protein: CASSRQNEKLFF.